This TCR beta chain was sequenced in a study of shared clonotypes between healthy human individuals. Study-level points and caveats: Researchers found naive subsets generally carried larger estimated richness than memory subsets. Shared clonotypes: 4.5% to 6% naive CD4, about 3.3% naive CD8, under 2.5% memory CD4, approximately 0.37% memory CD8.

As originally analysed: As immunoSEQ supplied junction-only sequences (without quality scores), filtering differed. The assay was immunoSEQ multiplex PCR, and TCRdb's table has in-frame clones only and misses some. V and J calls and clone size are copied from that table; D and trimming were computed from the DNA. The sample lists about 670,000 clones; roughly 78% were seen once. Splitting of CD4+ cells produced CD45RA+ naive and CD45RA-negative memory subsets. V was cut by 4 bases and J by 6 bases, with 9 bases left in between. Germline CDR1 reads SQVTM; CDR2 reads ANQGSEA. The length of the CDR3 is 11 residues. Comments on this clone: Its antigen is currently unknown. The same CDR3 can be traced to other DNA sequences in this sample.

The chain recombines TRBV29-1 with TRBJ1-1, with D tentatively TRBD1 (5 bases). The sample consisted of memory CD4+ T cells sorted from blood. Documented subset: CD45RA-negative fraction. This clonotype was obtained from a woman in her 30s in good health. The CDR3 loop is CSVVQGAEAFF. The CDR3 region has the DNA TGCAGCGTTGTTCAAGGGGCTGAAGCTTTCTTT.